This T cell receptor beta chain was documented in a study of blood T cell repertoires in COVID-19 (TCRdb year 2020). A note on the overall study: The collaborator samples originated in the United States, Italy and Spain and spanned the acute and convalescent phases of COVID-19. Samples came from the ongoing ImmuneRACE study (first 160 participants) plus 1,254 subjects from 6 global collaborators. The prospective study material was composed of cDNA or gDNA derived from T cells, B-cell-depleted T cells, or PBMCs. Subjects who had been exposed to COVID-19, were actively infected with it, or had recovered from it provided the deeply sampled blood TCRbeta repertoires that made up the dataset. Where available, HLA class I and class II types were taken from metadata supplied by the sample provider and were not determined by assay-based typing. Nearly every sample came with metadata listing a de-identified subject ID, COVID-19 status, age in years and sex. The repertoires were made available in a free public database intended to serve as a resource for research on the immune response to SARS-CoV-2. On the study overall, not on this receptor specifically: The quantity of clinical and demographic metadata differed by source and by participant and was supplied without curation.

TCRbeta CDR3 regions were amplified from genomic DNA by means of the immunoSEQ Assay, a bias-controlled multiplex PCR. The study's processing was this. Within the assay, amplification of reference gene primers was used to estimate how many nucleated cells each sample contained. To quantify the absolute abundance of each unique TCRbeta CDR3 rearrangement, sequence reads were collapsed and filtered. For each sample, productive Simpson clonality was calculated as the square root of Simpson's diversity index across productive rearrangements. TCRdb's version of the immuneACCESS table is confined to in-frame rearrangements and falls short of the full clone set. An unresolved V gene accounts for under half of the shortfall where checked; the remainder is of unknown origin. Clone size and the V and J calls come from that table; the DNA yielded D and trimming. This sample gives 100,000 to 150,000 clones in total; approximately 83% of them show up just once. Jointly, the top ten make up around 4.5% of the sample.

V is reduced by 4 bases and J by 7 bases, leaving a spacing of 15 bases between them. The CDR3 runs 14 amino acids, cysteine and phenylalanine included. Only the CDR3 part of the read is kept: 42 bases, read in frame from the first base. Per the germline V gene, KGHDR is the CDR1 and SFDVKD is the CDR2. Each collaborating institution followed its own protocols to collect whole blood in K2EDTA tubes. For TCRbeta analysis, collaborator samples were shipped as frozen whole blood, as isolated PBMCs, or as DNA extracted from either sample type. A word on this clone: No antigen is known for it. The record has no base qualities; no much larger clone is one base away.

Sequencing used peripheral blood. The receptor chain draws on TRBV24-1 and TRBJ1-2; tentative D gene TRBD1, with 6 bases matching. The TCR comes from a woman between 65 and 79 years old with acute or convalescent COVID-19. The CDR3 has the sequence CATSDASGTSGYTF. The DNA sequence is given as TGTGCCACCAGTGACGCATCCGGGACATCTGGCTACACCTTC.